Below, 20 T cell receptor beta chains from the same sample are listed, as sequenced in a study of cytomegalovirus exposure and HLA in healthy donors. Clones were sequenced by immunoSEQ multiplex PCR, and TCRdb holds only the in-frame ones, with some missing. Of approximately 160,000 clones detected, about 90% appear once; the ten largest clones hold around 2.7%. Specimen: PBMCs. The receptor set was obtained from a woman between 18 and 30 years old in good health and CMV-seropositive.

J is TRBJ2-7 and V is TRBV4-2, with 12 bases identical to TRBD2. With 0 bases clipped from V and 5 bases from J, the junction kept 2 bases outside the gene matches. CDR1 and CDR2 (germline): LGHNA, YNFKEQ. This CDR3 has 15 residues. CDR3: CASSQETSGSNEQYF. CDR3 nucleotides: TGTGCCAGCAGCCAAGAGACTAGCGGGAGCAACGAGCAGTACTTC.

The gene calls are TRBV7-9 and TRBJ2-7; no reliable D call. The CDR3 has 13 residues. The V end lost 5 bases, the J end lost 5 bases, and 13 bases lay between the germline ends. CDR1 is SEHNR and CDR2 is FQNEAQ in the germline V gene (reference sequence). Here the CDR3 DNA reads TGTGCCAGCAGCCCCCCTGGCGGCAACGAGCAGTACTTC. It specifies CASSPPGGNEQYF.

This rearrangement joins TRBV28 to TRBJ2-6; 11 bases map to TRBD2. The V gene's germline CDR1 is MDHEN and CDR2 SYDVKM. CDR3 length: 18 residues. V was clipped by 4 bases and J by 1 base; unmatched bases: 6. CDR3 nucleotides: TGTGCCAGCAGTTCACTGGGACTAGCGGTATCTGGGGCCAACGTCCTGACTTTC. Its translation is CASSSLGLAVSGANVLTF.

CDR3 sequence: CASGLVAGGWNTEAFF. Written as DNA, the CDR3 is TGTGCTAGTGGTTTGGTGGCAGGGGGTTGGAACACTGAAGCTTTCTTT. The V gene is TRBV12-5, the J gene TRBJ1-1; the match to TRBD1 covers 7 bases. In germline, CDR1 is LGHNT, CDR2 FRNRAP. V lost 0 bases, J lost 1 base, and 5 bases stayed unmatched. The CDR3 is 16 residues long. The variable domain in full, completed from reference TRBV12-5 and TRBJ1-1, reads DARVTQTPRHKVTEMGQEVTMRCQPILGHNTVFWYRQTMMQGLELLAYFRNRAPLDDSGMPKDRFSAEMPDATLATLKIQPSEPRDSAVYFCASGLVAGGWNTEAFFGQGTRLTVV.

The chain has TRBV6-5 and TRBJ2-3, with D possibly matching TRBD2 (5 bases). V was trimmed by 6 bases and J by 0 bases, leaving 13 bases between them. The germline V gene has CDR1 MNHEY and CDR2 SVGAGI. This CDR3 comprises 15 residues. The CDR3 reads CASRADSDSTDTQYF. In DNA, the CDR3 is TGTGCCAGCAGGGCGGATAGCGATAGCACAGATACGCAGTATTTT.

This clone was observed a handful of times. The rearrangement joins TRBV5-8 to TRBJ1-2; no definite D call. From germline, CDR1 is SGHTS and CDR2 YDEGEE. The CDR3 loop spans 10 amino acids. The CDR3 loop is CAAPHYGYTF. CDR3 nucleotide sequence: TGTGCAGCGCCCCACTATGGCTACACCTTC. Complete variable domain (other parts from reference TRBV5-8 and TRBJ1-2): EAGVTQSPTHLIKTRGQQATLRCSPISGHTSVYWYQQALGLGLQFLLWYDEGEERNRGNFPPRFSGRQFPNYSSELNVNALELEDSALYLCAAPHYGYTFGSGTRLTVV.

V usage is TRBV28 and J usage is TRBJ2-7; 13 bases match TRBD2. CDR1 and CDR2 from the germline V gene are MDHEN and SYDVKM. With 5 bases clipped from V and 3 bases from J, the junction kept 4 bases outside the gene matches. CDR3 length: 15 residues. The CDR3 loop reads CASSPGTSGVYEQYF. In DNA, the CDR3 is TGTGCCAGCAGTCCCGGGACTAGCGGGGTCTACGAGCAGTACTTC.

The V call is TRBV4-2, the J call TRBJ2-3; 7 bases map to TRBD2. Germline CDR1 LGHNA, CDR2 YNFKEQ. The trim removed 4 bases at V and 2 bases at J, leaving 9 bases unmatched. The CDR3 totals 16 residues. CDR3 region: CASSLGPSGVTDTQYF. In DNA form, the CDR3 reads TGTGCCAGCAGCCTAGGGCCTAGCGGAGTCACAGATACGCAGTATTTT.

This clone was detected once. The chain recombines TRBV15 with TRBJ2-2; 11 bases are a match to TRBD2. This CDR3 contains 18 residues. In germline, CDR1 is LNHNV, CDR2 YYDKDF (reference sequence). V was pared by 3 bases and J by 3 bases, with 9 bases of the junction left unmatched. This chain's CDR3 is CATSRGPSGGYDTGELFF. CDR3 coding DNA: TGTGCCACCAGCAGGGGGCCTAGCGGGGGGTATGACACCGGGGAGCTGTTTTTT.

The chain employs TRBV2 and TRBJ2-5; 13 bases map to TRBD2. Germline V gene sequence: CDR1 SNHLY, CDR2 FYNNEI. V trimming: 6 bases; J trimming: 3 bases; junction bases outside the gene matches: 13. CDR3 length: 18 amino acids. CDR3 sequence reads: CASSKGLAGSPGKETQYF. As DNA, the CDR3 is TGTGCCAGCAGCAAGGGACTAGCGGGGTCCCCCGGGAAAGAGACCCAGTACTTC.

The CDR3 DNA reads as TGTGCCAGCAGCTTGCGGGACAGGCTAGGGGAGCTGTTTTTT. Translating it yields CASSLRDRLGELFF. V and J are TRBV5-6 and TRBJ2-2; 8 positions match TRBD1. Germline trimming cut 1 base from V and 8 bases from J; bases unmatched to any gene: 4. The CDR3 runs 14 residues. Germline loops: CDR1 SGHDT, CDR2 YYEEEE.

The rearrangement uses TRBV9 and TRBJ2-7; 7 nucleotides line up with TRBD1. Losses at the gene ends were 7 bases for V and 3 bases for J; bases not matched to a gene: 13. The germline gives CDR1 SGDLS, CDR2 YYNGEE. The length of the CDR3 is 15 residues. CDR3: CASLSKSDRDYEQYF. DNA for the CDR3: TGTGCCAGCCTCTCAAAGTCAGACAGGGACTACGAGCAGTACTTC. The full variable domain, completed using reference TRBV9 and TRBJ2-7, is DSGVTQTPKHLITATGQRVTLRCSPRSGDLSVYWYQQSLDQGLQFLIQYYNGEERAKGNILERFSAQQFPDLHSELNLSSLELGDSALYFCASLSKSDRDYEQYFGPGTRLTVT.

V usage is TRBV9 and J usage is TRBJ2-1, with 13 bases identical to TRBD2. The CDR3 sequence is 16 residues long. CDR1 and CDR2 (germline): SGDLS, YYNGEE. With V trimmed by 3 bases and J by 2 bases, 2 bases remained unmatched. The CDR3 coding sequence is TGTGCCAGCAGCGCCACTAGCGGGAGGGCCTACAATGAGCAGTTCTTC. Amino acids: CASSATSGRAYNEQFF.

The J gene is TRBJ2-5, the V gene TRBV7-8; D might be TRBD1 (5 bases). The CDR3 loop spans 15 amino acids. From germline, CDR1 is SGHVS and CDR2 FQNEAQ. The germline V and J ends were trimmed by 3 bases and 0 bases, with 11 bases remaining between them. CDR3 amino acids: CASSLWQGDQETQYF. In nucleotides, the CDR3 is TGTGCCAGCAGCTTGTGGCAGGGCGACCAAGAGACCCAGTACTTC.

V gene TRBV27 combines with J gene TRBJ2-7; 7 nucleotides agree with TRBD1. The CDR3 sequence is 14 residues long. Germline CDR1 is MNHEY and CDR2 is SMNVEV (reference sequence). V lost 6 bases, J lost 4 bases, and 9 bases stayed unmatched. This chain's CDR3 is CASRTPGQYYEQYF. In DNA form, the CDR3 reads TGTGCCAGCAGAACCCCGGGACAGTATTACGAGCAGTACTTC.

V and J are TRBV5-1 and TRBJ1-1, with TRBD1 matching 7 bases. Germline V gene sequence: CDR1 SGHRS, CDR2 YFSETQ. This CDR3 comprises 15 residues. The V segment lost 1 base and the J segment 3 bases; nucleotides outside the gene matches: 6. The DNA for the CDR3 is TGCGCCAGCAGCTTGACGGGACAGTGGGACACTGAAGCTTTCTTT. Translated, it gives CASSLTGQWDTEAFF.

This clone was detected only once. The genes are TRBV7-9 and TRBJ2-7; TRBD2 agrees at 13 bases. The CDR3 runs 14 residues. Germline lookup yields CDR1 SEHNR and CDR2 FQNEAQ (reference sequence). J was trimmed by 2 bases and V by 8 bases; bases with no gene match: 3. This chain's CDR3 is CASRTSGGPYEQYF. CDR3 DNA sequence: TGTGCCAGCCGGACTAGCGGGGGACCCTACGAGCAGTACTTC.

The chain carries TRBV6-6 and TRBJ2-2, with D unclear. Trimming removed 4 bases from V and 0 bases from J, with 6 bases in between. Germline CDR1 and CDR2: MNHNY and SVGAGI (reference sequence). This CDR3 is 14 amino acids long. The CDR3 is CASSSSANTGELFF. The CDR3 DNA reads TGTGCCAGCAGTTCCTCCGCGAACACCGGGGAGCTGTTTTTT.

This clone was counted once. The chain is built from TRBV7-9 and TRBJ2-7, with TRBD1 matching 7 bases. CDR1 is SEHNR and CDR2 is FQNEAQ in the germline V gene (reference sequence). Trimming at V came to 4 bases and at J to 3 bases, leaving 3 bases not matched to a gene. The CDR3 loop spans 13 amino acids. CDR3 protein: CASSSGTDYEQYF. The CDR3 coding sequence is TGTGCCAGCAGCTCCGGGACAGACTACGAGCAGTACTTC.

V is TRBV2 and J is TRBJ2-3; 7 bases line up with TRBD2. The CDR3 consists of 16 residues. Germline V CDR1 and CDR2: SNHLY, FYNNEI. The V gene end was trimmed by 2 bases and the J gene end by 3 bases; junction bases not matched to a gene: 8. Here the CDR3 reads CASSESGGGWTDTQYF. The DNA for the CDR3 is TGTGCCAGCAGTGAATCAGGCGGGGGTTGGACAGATACGCAGTATTTT. Combining the CDR3 with reference TRBV2 and TRBJ2-3 gives the whole variable domain EPEVTQTPSHQVTQMGQEVILRCVPISNHLYFYWYRQILGQKVEFLVSFYNNEISEKSEIFDDQFSVERPDGSNFTLKIRSTKLEDSAMYFCASSESGGGWTDTQYFGPGTRLTVL.